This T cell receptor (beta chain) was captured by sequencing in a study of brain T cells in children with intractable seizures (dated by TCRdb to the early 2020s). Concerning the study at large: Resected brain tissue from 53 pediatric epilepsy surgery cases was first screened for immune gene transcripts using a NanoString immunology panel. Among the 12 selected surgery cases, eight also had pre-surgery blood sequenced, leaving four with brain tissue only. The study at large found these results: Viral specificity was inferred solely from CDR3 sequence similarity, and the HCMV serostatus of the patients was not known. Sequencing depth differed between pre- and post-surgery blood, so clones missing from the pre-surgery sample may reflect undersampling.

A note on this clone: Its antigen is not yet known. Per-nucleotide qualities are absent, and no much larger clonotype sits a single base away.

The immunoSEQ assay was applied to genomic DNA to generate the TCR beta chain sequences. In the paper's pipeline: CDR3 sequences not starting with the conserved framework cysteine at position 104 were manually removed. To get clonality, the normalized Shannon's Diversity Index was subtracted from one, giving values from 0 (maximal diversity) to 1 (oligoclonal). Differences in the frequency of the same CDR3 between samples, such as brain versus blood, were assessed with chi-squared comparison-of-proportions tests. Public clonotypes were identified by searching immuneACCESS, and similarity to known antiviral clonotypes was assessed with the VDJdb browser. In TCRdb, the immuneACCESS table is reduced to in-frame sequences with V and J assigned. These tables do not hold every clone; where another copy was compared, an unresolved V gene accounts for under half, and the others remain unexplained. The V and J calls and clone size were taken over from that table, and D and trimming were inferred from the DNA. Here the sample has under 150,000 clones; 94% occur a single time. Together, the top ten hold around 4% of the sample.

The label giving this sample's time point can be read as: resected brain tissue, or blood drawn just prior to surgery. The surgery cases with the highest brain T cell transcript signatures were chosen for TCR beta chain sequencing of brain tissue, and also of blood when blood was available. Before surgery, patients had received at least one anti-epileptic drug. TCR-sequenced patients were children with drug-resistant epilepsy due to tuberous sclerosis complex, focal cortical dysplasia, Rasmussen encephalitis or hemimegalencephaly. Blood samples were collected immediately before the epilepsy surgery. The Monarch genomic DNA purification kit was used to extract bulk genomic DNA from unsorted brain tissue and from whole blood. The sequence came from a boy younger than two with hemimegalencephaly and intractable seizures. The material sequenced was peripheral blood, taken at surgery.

The nucleotide sequence is TGTGCCAGCACGGGGCAGAACGGGAATTCACCCCTCCACTTT. Translated, this gives CASTGQNGNSPLHF. The chain is encoded by TRBV6-4 joined to TRBJ1-6; TRBD1 is a weak D gene call, 5 bases matching. CDR1 MRHNA and CDR2 SNTAGT were looked up in the germline V gene. CDR3 length: 14 amino acids, cysteine to phenylalanine. Only the CDR3 DNA is retained, 42 bases long and in frame from the first base. The trim is 7 bases for V and 7 bases for J, with a gap of 14 bases between the germline ends.